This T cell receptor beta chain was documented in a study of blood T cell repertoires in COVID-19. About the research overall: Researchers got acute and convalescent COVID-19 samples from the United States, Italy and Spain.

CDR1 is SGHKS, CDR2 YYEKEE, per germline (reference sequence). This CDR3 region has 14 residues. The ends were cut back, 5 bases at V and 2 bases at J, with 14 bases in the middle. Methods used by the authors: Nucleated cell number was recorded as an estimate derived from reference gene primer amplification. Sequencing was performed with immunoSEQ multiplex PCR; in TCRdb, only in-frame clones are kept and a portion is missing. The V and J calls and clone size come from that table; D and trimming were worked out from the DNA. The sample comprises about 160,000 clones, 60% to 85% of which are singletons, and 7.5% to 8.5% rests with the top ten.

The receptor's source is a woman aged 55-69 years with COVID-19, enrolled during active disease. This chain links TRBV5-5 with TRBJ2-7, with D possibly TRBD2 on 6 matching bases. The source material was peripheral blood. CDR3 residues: CASRPTGRPYEQYF. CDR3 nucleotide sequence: TGTGCCAGCAGACCAACCGGGAGACCCTACGAGCAGTACTTC.